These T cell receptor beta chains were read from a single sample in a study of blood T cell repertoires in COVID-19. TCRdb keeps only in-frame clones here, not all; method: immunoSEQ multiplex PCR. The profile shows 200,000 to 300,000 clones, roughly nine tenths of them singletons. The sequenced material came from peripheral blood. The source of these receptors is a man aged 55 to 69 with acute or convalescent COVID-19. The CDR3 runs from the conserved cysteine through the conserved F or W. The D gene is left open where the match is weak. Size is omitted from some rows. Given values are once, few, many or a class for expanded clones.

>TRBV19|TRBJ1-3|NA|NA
CASIPAGALSGNTIYF
TGTGCCAGTATCCCGGCAGGGGCTCTCTCTGGAAACACCATATATTTT
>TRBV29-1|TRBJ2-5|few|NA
CSVEDWYASHSETQYF
TGCAGCGTTGAAGATTGGTACGCTAGTCATTCAGAGACCCAGTACTTC
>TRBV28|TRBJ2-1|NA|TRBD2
CASLGWGTSGAYNEQFF
TGTGCCAGCTTGGGGTGGGGGACTAGCGGAGCCTACAATGAGCAGTTCTTC
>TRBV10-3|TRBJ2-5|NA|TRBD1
CAISLTGVSLQETQYF
TGTGCCATCAGCTTAACAGGGGTTAGTCTTCAAGAGACCCAGTACTTC
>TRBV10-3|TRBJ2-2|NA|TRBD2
CAISESGTRGETGELFF
TGTGCCATCAGTGAGTCGGGGACTAGAGGGGAAACCGGGGAGCTGTTTTTT
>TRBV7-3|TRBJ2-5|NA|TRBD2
CASSPGLAGDVTQYF
TGTGCCAGCAGCCCCGGACTAGCGGGTGATGTGACCCAGTACTTC
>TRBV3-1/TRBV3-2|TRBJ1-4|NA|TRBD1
CASSPPDRGNEKLFF
TGTGCCAGCAGCCCCCCGGACAGGGGTAATGAAAAACTGTTTTTT
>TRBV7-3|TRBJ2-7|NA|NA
CASSLSGEKGEQYF
TGTGCCAGCAGCTTATCGGGGGAAAAAGGCGAGCAGTACTTC
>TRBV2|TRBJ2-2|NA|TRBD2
CASSELAGPPGTGELFF
TGTGCCAGCAGTGAACTAGCGGGACCACCAGGGACCGGGGAGCTGTTTTTT
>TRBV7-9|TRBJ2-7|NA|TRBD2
CASSLGPGGYEQYF
TGTGCCAGCAGCTTAGGTCCGGGGGGGTACGAGCAGTACTTC
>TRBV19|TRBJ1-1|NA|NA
CASSTTVTEAFF
TGTGCCAGTAGTACGACAGTAACTGAAGCTTTCTTT
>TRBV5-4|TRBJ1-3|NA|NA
CASSLRGASSGNTIYF
TGTGCCAGCAGCCTCCGGGGAGCTAGCTCTGGAAACACCATATATTTT
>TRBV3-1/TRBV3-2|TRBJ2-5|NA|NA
CASSQDRGGPGETQYF
TGTGCCAGCAGCCAAGATCGGGGTGGCCCTGGGGAGACCCAGTACTTC
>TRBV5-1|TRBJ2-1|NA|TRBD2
CASSSVPGLLQNEQFF
TGCGCCAGCAGCTCCGTACCGGGACTACTACAGAATGAGCAGTTCTTC
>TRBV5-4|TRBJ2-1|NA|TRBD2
CASGRLAGGLHNEQFF
TGTGCCAGCGGGAGACTAGCGGGAGGCTTACACAATGAGCAGTTCTTC
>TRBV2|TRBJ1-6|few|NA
CASSPNNSPLHF
TGTGCCAGCAGCCCTAATAATTCACCCCTCCACTTT
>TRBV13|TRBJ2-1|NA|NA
CASSLGAGDEQFF
TGTGCCAGCAGCTTAGGTGCAGGGGATGAGCAGTTCTTC
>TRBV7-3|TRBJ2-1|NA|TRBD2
CASSYGLAGYNEQFF
TGTGCCAGCAGCTATGGACTAGCGGGTTACAATGAGCAGTTCTTC
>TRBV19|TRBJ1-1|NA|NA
CASRHRTEAFF
TGTGCCAGTAGACACCGCACTGAAGCTTTCTTT
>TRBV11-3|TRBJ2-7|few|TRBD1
CASSYRDRGSYEQYF
TGTGCCAGCAGCTACCGGGACAGAGGCTCCTACGAGCAGTACTTC
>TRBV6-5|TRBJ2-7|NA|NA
CASSYSGQGGYEQYF
TGTGCCAGCAGTTACTCGGGGCAGGGGGGCTACGAGCAGTACTTC
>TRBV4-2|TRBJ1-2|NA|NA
CASSQVILGAGGYTF
TGTGCCAGCAGCCAAGTGATTTTGGGGGCTGGGGGCTACACCTTC
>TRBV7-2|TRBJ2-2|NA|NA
CASRRGGEANTGELFF
TGTGCCAGCAGGAGAGGGGGAGAGGCGAACACCGGGGAGCTGTTTTTT
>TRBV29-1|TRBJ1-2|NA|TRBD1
CSVEEGTDFNYGYTF
TGCAGCGTTGAAGAGGGGACAGATTTTAACTATGGCTACACCTTC
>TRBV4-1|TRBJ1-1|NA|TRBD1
CASSQDPTGLVENTEAFF
TGCGCCAGCAGCCAAGATCCGACAGGGCTTGTCGAGAACACTGAAGCTTTCTTT
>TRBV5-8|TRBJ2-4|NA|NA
CASSRSVGVKNIQYF
TGTGCCAGCAGCCGTTCCGTAGGAGTCAAAAACATTCAGTACTTC
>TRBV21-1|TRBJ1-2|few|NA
CASSMTGYMSYTF
TGTGCCAGCAGCATGACAGGGTATATGAGCTACACCTTC
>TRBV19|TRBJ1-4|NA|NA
CASSEGGSEKLFF
TGTGCCAGTAGTGAAGGGGGAAGTGAAAAACTGTTTTTT
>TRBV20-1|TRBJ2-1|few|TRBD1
CSASSHPGQGLEQFF
TGCAGTGCGAGTAGTCATCCGGGACAGGGTCTTGAGCAGTTCTTC
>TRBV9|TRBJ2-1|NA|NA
CASSSEWSHNEQFF
TGTGCCAGCAGCTCGGAATGGAGCCACAATGAGCAGTTCTTC
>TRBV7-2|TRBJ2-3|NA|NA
CASSLAGGLADTQYF
TGTGCCAGCAGCTTAGCGGGAGGATTAGCAGATACGCAGTATTTT
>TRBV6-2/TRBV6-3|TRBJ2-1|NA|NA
CASSHGLEGVDEQFF
TGTGCCAGCAGTCACGGACTAGAGGGGGTGGATGAGCAGTTCTTC
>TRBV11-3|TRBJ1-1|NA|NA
CASSLEGARTEAFF
TGTGCCAGCAGCTTAGAGGGGGCGCGAACTGAAGCTTTCTTT
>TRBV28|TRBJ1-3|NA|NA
CASSGRGRDTIYF
TGTGCCAGCAGTGGGAGGGGAAGGGACACCATATATTTT
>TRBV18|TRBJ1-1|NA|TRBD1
CASSREQGARVEAFF
TGTGCCAGCTCTCGAGAACAGGGGGCGCGGGTCGAAGCTTTCTTT
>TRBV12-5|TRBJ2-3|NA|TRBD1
CASGLRDRGPHTQYF
TGTGCTAGTGGTTTGAGGGACAGGGGTCCACATACGCAGTATTTT
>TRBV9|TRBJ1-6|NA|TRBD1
CASSVGQGNNSPLHF
TGTGCCAGCAGCGTAGGACAGGGAAATAATTCACCCCTCCACTTT
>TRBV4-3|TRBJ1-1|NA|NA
CASSQDYRVGTEAFF
TGCGCCAGCAGCCAAGATTACAGGGTAGGCACTGAAGCTTTCTTT
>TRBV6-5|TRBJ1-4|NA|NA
CASSHEREKLFF
TGTGCCAGCAGTCACGAACGGGAAAAACTGTTTTTT
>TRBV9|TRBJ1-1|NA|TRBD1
CASSDRLTEAFF
TGTGCCAGCTCGGACAGGCTGACTGAAGCTTTCTTT
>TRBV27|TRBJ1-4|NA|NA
CASSLRPTTWEGREKLFF
TGTGCCAGCAGTTTACGCCCTACGACGTGGGAGGGAAGGGAAAAACTGTTTTTT
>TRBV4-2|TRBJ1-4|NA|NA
CASSQGSGRDEKLFF
TGTGCCAGCAGCCAAGGGTCGGGCAGGGATGAAAAACTGTTTTTT
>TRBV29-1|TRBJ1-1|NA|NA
CSVGEGSRYTEAFF
TGCAGCGTTGGTGAGGGTTCTAGGTACACTGAAGCTTTCTTT
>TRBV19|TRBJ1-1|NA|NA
CASSNTWGGFGTEAFF
TGTGCCAGTAGCAATACTTGGGGGGGCTTCGGGACTGAAGCTTTCTTT
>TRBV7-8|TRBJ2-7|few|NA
CASSSPGQIYEQYF
TGTGCCAGCAGCTCTCCGGGACAAATCTACGAGCAGTACTTC
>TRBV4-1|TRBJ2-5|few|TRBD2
CASSRDSGGPGQETQYF
TGCGCCAGCAGCCGTGATTCGGGAGGGCCTGGGCAAGAGACCCAGTACTTC
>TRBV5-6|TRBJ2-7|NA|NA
CASSFGRPSEQYF
TGTGCCAGCAGCTTTGGCAGGCCGAGCGAGCAGTACTTC
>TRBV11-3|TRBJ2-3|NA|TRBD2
CASSLFGTSGRGDTQYF
TGTGCCAGCAGCTTATTCGGGACTAGCGGGAGAGGGGATACGCAGTATTTT
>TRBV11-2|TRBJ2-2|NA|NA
CASSLFGSVAGYTGELFF
TGTGCCAGCAGCTTATTTGGTTCGGTGGCAGGGTACACCGGGGAGCTGTTTTTT
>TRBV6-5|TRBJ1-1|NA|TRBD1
CASNRQGGNTEAFF
TGTGCCAGCAACCGACAGGGTGGGAACACTGAAGCTTTCTTT
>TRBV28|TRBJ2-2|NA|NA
CASRLYPGELFF
TGTGCCAGCAGACTATATCCCGGGGAGCTGTTTTTT
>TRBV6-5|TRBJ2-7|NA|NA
CASSYRKPTLEQYF
TGTGCCAGCAGTTACAGAAAACCTACGTTGGAGCAGTACTTC
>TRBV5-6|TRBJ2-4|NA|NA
CASRRALQVAKNIQYF
TGTGCCAGCCGCAGGGCCCTACAAGTGGCCAAAAACATTCAGTACTTC
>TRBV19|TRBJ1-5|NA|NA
CASRPRDTFSNQPQHF
TGTGCCAGTAGACCCCGGGACACCTTTAGCAATCAGCCCCAGCATTTT
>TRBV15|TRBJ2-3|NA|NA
CATSRGQPTDTQYF
TGTGCCACCAGCAGAGGGCAACCCACAGATACGCAGTATTTT
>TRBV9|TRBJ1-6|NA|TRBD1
CASRSGTGVSPLHF
TGTGCCAGCAGGTCCGGGACAGGTGTGTCACCCCTCCACTTT
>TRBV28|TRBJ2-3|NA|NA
CASSSLSGVTQYF
TGTGCCAGCAGTTCACTATCGGGGGTTACGCAGTATTTT
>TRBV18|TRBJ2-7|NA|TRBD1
CASSPRTGGPFEQYF
TGTGCCAGCTCACCTCGGACAGGGGGGCCCTTCGAGCAGTACTTC
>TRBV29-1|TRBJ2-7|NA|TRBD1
CSGRTGNEQYF
TGCAGCGGACGGACAGGTAACGAGCAGTACTTC
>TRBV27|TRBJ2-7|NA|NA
CASSLSMAGSSYEQYF
TGTGCCAGCAGTTTATCGATGGCGGGATCGTCCTACGAGCAGTACTTC